This T cell receptor beta chain came from a study of cytomegalovirus exposure and HLA in healthy donors. Findings of the study overall: Per a later analysis, HLA-associated TCR beta chains showed more clonal expansion than other, equally common TCR beta chains.

A multiplex PCR was run with 60 Vbeta primers and 13 Jbeta primers. Profiled with immunoSEQ multiplex PCR; TCRdb holds only in-frame clones, not every one. The profile shows around 190,000 clones, around 80% of them singletons. J gave up 4 bases and V 4 bases, and 10 bases lay outside the gene matches. Germline CDR1 is SQVTM and CDR2 is ANQGSEA. CDR3 length equals 15 residues. On this clone: Its antigen is currently unknown.

The genes are TRBV29-1 and TRBJ2-3; 8 bases line up with TRBD1. Source material: PBMCs. This receptor was taken from a woman aged 40 to 55 in good health and CMV-seronegative. The DNA of the CDR3 is TGCAGCGTTGGAGGACAGGGAAGAACGGCAGATACGCAGTATTTT. As protein: CSVGGQGRTADTQYF.